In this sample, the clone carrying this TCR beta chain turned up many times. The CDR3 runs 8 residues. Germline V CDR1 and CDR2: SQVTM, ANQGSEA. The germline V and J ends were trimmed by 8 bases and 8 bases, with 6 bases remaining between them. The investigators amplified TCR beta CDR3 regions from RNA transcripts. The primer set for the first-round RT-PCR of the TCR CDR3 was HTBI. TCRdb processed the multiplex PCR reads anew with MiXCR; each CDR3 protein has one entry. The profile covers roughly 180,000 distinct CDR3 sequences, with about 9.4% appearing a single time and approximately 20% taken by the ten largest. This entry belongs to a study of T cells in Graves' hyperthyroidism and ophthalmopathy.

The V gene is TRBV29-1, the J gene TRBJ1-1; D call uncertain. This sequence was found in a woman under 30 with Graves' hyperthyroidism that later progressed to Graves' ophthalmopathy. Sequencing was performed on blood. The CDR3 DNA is TGCAGCAGCGAGGAAGCTTTCTTT. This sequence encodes CSSEEAFF.